This T cell receptor (beta chain) stems from a study of T cells in Graves' hyperthyroidism and ophthalmopathy. For the study at large: At initial diagnosis, before any treatment had begun, peripheral blood was obtained. General observations from the study: The model identified upcoming ophthalmopathy a median roughly 6.5 months ahead of onset.

In this sample, this clonotype turned up many times. Its antigen is still unknown. RNA transcripts were the template for amplifying TCR beta CDR3 regions. TCR CDR3 underwent first-round RT-PCR with the HTBI primer set. One entry per CDR3 protein, called by TCRdb with MiXCR from the multiplex PCR reads. Of more than 500,000 distinct CDR3 sequences listed, 15% to 20% are singletons. The CDR3 consists of 15 residues. CDR1 is SGHTA and CDR2 is FQGNSA in the germline V gene. V was trimmed by 1 base and J by 2 bases, leaving 10 bases between them. Input material: blood. The rearrangement joins TRBV7-2 to TRBJ2-3; D not resolved. This sequence originates from a woman aged 30 to 39 with Graves' ophthalmopathy. The CDR3 sequence: CASSLESRDTDTQYF. CDR3 DNA: TGTGCCAGCAGCTTAGAGAGTAGAGACACAGATACGCAGTATTTT.